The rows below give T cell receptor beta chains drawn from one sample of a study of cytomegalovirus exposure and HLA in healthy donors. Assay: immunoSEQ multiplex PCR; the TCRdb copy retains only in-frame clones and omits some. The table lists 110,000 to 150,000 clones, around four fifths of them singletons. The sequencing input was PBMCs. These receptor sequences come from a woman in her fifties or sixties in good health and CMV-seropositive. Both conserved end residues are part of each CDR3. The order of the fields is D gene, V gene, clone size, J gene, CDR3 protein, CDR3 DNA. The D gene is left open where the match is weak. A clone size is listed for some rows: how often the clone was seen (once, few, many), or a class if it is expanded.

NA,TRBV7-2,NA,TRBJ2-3,CASSLDGRGTDTQYF,TGTGCCAGCAGCTTAGACGGGCGGGGCACAGATACGCAGTATTTT
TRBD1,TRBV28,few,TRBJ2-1,CASSLFGTAYNEQFF,TGTGCCAGCAGTTTATTCGGGACAGCCTACAATGAGCAGTTCTTC
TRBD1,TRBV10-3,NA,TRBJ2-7,CAISEDRGEQYF,TGTGCCATCAGTGAAGACAGGGGCGAGCAGTACTTC
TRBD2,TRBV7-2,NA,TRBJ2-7,CASSLRLAGFYEQYF,TGTGCCAGCAGCTTACGACTAGCGGGATTCTACGAGCAGTACTTC
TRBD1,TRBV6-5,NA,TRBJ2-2,CASSRDRGAGELFF,TGTGCCAGCAGCCGGGACAGGGGGGCCGGGGAGCTGTTTTTT
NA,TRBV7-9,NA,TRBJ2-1,CASSYAGRSNEQFF,TGTGCCAGCAGCTATGCGGGACGGTCCAATGAGCAGTTCTTC
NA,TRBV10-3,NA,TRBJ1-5,CAIAGSPDQPQHF,TGTGCCATCGCGGGCAGTCCAGATCAGCCCCAGCATTTT
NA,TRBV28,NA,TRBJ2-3,CASSGQSRGTPDTQYF,TGTGCCAGCAGTGGCCAGAGTAGAGGGACACCAGATACGCAGTATTTT
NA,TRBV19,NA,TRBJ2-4,CASSSAPGQVPAGIQYF,TGTGCCAGTAGTAGCGCTCCGGGACAGGTCCCAGCGGGAATTCAGTACTTC
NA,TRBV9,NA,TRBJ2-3,CASSEIGGGRTTDTQYF,TGTGCCAGCAGCGAAATTGGGGGGGGCCGGACCACAGATACGCAGTATTTT
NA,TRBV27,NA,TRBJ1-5,CASSSLDQPQHF,TGTGCCAGCAGTTCCCTCGATCAGCCCCAGCATTTT
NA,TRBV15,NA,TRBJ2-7,CATSRDPAVSEQYF,TGTGCCACCAGCAGAGATCCAGCGGTCTCCGAGCAGTACTTC
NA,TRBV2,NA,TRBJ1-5,CASRTQAGSNQPQHF,TGTGCCAGCAGGACCCAGGCGGGTAGCAATCAGCCCCAGCATTTT
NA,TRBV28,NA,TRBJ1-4,CASSGVATNEKLFF,TGTGCCAGCAGCGGGGTAGCAACTAATGAAAAACTGTTTTTT
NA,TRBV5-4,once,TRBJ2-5,CASSLGRSQETQYF,TGTGCCAGCAGCTTGGGTCGGAGCCAAGAGACCCAGTACTTC
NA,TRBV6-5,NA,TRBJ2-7,CASSGGQNYEQYF,TGTGCCAGCAGCGGGGGACAGAACTACGAGCAGTACTTC
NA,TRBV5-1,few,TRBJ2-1,CASSWGLRDEQFF,TGCGCCAGCAGCTGGGGGCTTCGGGATGAGCAGTTCTTC
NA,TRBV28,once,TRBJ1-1,CASSHRELPEAFF,TGTGCCAGCAGTCACAGGGAGCTTCCTGAAGCTTTCTTT
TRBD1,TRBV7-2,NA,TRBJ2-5,CASSPRTGETQYF,TGTGCCAGCAGCCCCCGGACAGGGGAGACCCAGTACTTC
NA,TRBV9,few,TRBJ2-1,CASSVVDSGPPYNEQFF,TGTGCCAGCAGCGTAGTAGACAGCGGGCCCCCCTACAATGAGCAGTTCTTC
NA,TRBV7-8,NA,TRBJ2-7,CASSHPSSEQYF,TGTGCCAGCAGTCATCCCAGTTCCGAGCAGTACTTC
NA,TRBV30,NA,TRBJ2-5,CAWSVRLGGLGTQYF,TGTGCCTGGAGTGTACGCCTCGGGGGGCTGGGGACCCAGTACTTC
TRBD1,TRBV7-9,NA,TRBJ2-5,CASSPDRATYQETQYF,TGTGCCAGCAGCCCGGACAGGGCCACGTACCAAGAGACCCAGTACTTC
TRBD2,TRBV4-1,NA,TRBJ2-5,CASSQDPSGIETQYF,TGCGCCAGCAGCCAAGACCCTAGCGGTATAGAGACCCAGTACTTC
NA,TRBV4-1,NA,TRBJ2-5,CASSHLGEETQYF,TGCGCCAGCAGCCACCTCGGGGAAGAGACCCAGTACTTC
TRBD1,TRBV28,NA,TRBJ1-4,CASSRTGGLNEKLFF,TGTGCCAGCAGTCGCACAGGGGGACTAAATGAAAAACTGTTTTTT
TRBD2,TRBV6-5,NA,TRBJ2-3,CASRSRETGTQYF,TGTGCCAGCAGATCGCGGGAGACGGGTACGCAGTATTTT
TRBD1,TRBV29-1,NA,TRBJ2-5,CSVEPTGAIQETQYF,TGCAGCGTTGAACCGACAGGGGCCATTCAAGAGACCCAGTACTTC
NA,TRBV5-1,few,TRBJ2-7,CASSLALRQGSEQYF,TGCGCCAGCAGCTTGGCGCTACGGCAGGGGTCTGAGCAGTACTTC
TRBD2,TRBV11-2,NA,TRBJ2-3,CASSLRPGLAGTTDTQYF,TGTGCCAGCAGCCTACGACCGGGACTAGCGGGGACCACAGATACGCAGTATTTT
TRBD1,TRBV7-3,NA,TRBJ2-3,CASSLTPGQGTDTQYF,TGTGCCAGCAGCCTTACCCCGGGACAGGGTACAGATACGCAGTATTTT
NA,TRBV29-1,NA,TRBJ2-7,CSVESGGAYEQYF,TGCAGCGTTGAGAGCGGCGGGGCCTACGAGCAGTACTTC
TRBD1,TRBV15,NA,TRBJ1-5,CATSGPGGSVNQPQHF,TGTGCCACCAGCGGACCAGGGGGCTCGGTGAATCAGCCCCAGCATTTT
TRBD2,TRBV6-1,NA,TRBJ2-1,CASGRAASYNEQFF,TGTGCCAGCGGGAGGGCCGCCTCCTACAATGAGCAGTTCTTC
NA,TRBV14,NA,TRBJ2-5,CASRRQIQETQYF,TGTGCCAGCAGGAGACAGATACAAGAGACCCAGTACTTC
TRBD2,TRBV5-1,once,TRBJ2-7,CASSLGLTSDEQYF,TGCGCCAGCAGCTTGGGTTTAACTAGCGACGAGCAGTACTTC
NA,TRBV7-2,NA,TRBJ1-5,CASSLMLRSGGQPQHF,TGTGCCAGCAGCTTAATGTTACGGTCGGGGGGTCAGCCCCAGCATTTT
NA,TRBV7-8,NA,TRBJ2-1,CASSSHRTVLVVNEQFF,TGTGCCAGCAGCTCCCACAGGACGGTTCTGGTGGTCAATGAGCAGTTCTTC
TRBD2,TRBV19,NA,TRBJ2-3,CASSTRLAGEVTDTQYF,TGTGCCAGTAGTACGAGACTAGCGGGAGAAGTGACAGATACGCAGTATTTT
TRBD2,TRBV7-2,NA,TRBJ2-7,CASSSTSGSRIEQYF,TGTGCCAGCAGCTCGACTAGCGGGAGTAGGATCGAGCAGTACTTC
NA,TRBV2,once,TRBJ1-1,CASSVGVEAFF,TGTGCCAGCAGTGTGGGAGTTGAAGCTTTCTTT
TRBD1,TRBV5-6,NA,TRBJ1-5,CASSQGQPNSNQPQHF,TGTGCCAGCAGCCAGGGACAGCCCAATAGCAATCAGCCCCAGCATTTT
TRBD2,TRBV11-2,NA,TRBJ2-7,CASDVGPSGISEQYF,TGTGCCAGCGATGTAGGCCCTAGCGGGATCTCCGAGCAGTACTTC
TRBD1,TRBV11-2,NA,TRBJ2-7,CASSLGQGPGEQYF,TGTGCCAGCAGCTTGGGACAGGGTCCGGGCGAGCAGTACTTC
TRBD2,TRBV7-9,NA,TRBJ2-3,CASSLQGLAGSDTQYF,TGTGCCAGCAGCTTACAGGGACTAGCGGGATCAGATACGCAGTATTTT
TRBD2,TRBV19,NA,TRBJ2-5,CASSIQREASGETQYF,TGTGCCAGTAGTATTCAGCGGGAGGCCTCGGGGGAGACCCAGTACTTC
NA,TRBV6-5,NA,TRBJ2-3,CASSYEAPGDTQYF,TGTGCCAGCAGTTACGAAGCACCCGGGGATACGCAGTATTTT